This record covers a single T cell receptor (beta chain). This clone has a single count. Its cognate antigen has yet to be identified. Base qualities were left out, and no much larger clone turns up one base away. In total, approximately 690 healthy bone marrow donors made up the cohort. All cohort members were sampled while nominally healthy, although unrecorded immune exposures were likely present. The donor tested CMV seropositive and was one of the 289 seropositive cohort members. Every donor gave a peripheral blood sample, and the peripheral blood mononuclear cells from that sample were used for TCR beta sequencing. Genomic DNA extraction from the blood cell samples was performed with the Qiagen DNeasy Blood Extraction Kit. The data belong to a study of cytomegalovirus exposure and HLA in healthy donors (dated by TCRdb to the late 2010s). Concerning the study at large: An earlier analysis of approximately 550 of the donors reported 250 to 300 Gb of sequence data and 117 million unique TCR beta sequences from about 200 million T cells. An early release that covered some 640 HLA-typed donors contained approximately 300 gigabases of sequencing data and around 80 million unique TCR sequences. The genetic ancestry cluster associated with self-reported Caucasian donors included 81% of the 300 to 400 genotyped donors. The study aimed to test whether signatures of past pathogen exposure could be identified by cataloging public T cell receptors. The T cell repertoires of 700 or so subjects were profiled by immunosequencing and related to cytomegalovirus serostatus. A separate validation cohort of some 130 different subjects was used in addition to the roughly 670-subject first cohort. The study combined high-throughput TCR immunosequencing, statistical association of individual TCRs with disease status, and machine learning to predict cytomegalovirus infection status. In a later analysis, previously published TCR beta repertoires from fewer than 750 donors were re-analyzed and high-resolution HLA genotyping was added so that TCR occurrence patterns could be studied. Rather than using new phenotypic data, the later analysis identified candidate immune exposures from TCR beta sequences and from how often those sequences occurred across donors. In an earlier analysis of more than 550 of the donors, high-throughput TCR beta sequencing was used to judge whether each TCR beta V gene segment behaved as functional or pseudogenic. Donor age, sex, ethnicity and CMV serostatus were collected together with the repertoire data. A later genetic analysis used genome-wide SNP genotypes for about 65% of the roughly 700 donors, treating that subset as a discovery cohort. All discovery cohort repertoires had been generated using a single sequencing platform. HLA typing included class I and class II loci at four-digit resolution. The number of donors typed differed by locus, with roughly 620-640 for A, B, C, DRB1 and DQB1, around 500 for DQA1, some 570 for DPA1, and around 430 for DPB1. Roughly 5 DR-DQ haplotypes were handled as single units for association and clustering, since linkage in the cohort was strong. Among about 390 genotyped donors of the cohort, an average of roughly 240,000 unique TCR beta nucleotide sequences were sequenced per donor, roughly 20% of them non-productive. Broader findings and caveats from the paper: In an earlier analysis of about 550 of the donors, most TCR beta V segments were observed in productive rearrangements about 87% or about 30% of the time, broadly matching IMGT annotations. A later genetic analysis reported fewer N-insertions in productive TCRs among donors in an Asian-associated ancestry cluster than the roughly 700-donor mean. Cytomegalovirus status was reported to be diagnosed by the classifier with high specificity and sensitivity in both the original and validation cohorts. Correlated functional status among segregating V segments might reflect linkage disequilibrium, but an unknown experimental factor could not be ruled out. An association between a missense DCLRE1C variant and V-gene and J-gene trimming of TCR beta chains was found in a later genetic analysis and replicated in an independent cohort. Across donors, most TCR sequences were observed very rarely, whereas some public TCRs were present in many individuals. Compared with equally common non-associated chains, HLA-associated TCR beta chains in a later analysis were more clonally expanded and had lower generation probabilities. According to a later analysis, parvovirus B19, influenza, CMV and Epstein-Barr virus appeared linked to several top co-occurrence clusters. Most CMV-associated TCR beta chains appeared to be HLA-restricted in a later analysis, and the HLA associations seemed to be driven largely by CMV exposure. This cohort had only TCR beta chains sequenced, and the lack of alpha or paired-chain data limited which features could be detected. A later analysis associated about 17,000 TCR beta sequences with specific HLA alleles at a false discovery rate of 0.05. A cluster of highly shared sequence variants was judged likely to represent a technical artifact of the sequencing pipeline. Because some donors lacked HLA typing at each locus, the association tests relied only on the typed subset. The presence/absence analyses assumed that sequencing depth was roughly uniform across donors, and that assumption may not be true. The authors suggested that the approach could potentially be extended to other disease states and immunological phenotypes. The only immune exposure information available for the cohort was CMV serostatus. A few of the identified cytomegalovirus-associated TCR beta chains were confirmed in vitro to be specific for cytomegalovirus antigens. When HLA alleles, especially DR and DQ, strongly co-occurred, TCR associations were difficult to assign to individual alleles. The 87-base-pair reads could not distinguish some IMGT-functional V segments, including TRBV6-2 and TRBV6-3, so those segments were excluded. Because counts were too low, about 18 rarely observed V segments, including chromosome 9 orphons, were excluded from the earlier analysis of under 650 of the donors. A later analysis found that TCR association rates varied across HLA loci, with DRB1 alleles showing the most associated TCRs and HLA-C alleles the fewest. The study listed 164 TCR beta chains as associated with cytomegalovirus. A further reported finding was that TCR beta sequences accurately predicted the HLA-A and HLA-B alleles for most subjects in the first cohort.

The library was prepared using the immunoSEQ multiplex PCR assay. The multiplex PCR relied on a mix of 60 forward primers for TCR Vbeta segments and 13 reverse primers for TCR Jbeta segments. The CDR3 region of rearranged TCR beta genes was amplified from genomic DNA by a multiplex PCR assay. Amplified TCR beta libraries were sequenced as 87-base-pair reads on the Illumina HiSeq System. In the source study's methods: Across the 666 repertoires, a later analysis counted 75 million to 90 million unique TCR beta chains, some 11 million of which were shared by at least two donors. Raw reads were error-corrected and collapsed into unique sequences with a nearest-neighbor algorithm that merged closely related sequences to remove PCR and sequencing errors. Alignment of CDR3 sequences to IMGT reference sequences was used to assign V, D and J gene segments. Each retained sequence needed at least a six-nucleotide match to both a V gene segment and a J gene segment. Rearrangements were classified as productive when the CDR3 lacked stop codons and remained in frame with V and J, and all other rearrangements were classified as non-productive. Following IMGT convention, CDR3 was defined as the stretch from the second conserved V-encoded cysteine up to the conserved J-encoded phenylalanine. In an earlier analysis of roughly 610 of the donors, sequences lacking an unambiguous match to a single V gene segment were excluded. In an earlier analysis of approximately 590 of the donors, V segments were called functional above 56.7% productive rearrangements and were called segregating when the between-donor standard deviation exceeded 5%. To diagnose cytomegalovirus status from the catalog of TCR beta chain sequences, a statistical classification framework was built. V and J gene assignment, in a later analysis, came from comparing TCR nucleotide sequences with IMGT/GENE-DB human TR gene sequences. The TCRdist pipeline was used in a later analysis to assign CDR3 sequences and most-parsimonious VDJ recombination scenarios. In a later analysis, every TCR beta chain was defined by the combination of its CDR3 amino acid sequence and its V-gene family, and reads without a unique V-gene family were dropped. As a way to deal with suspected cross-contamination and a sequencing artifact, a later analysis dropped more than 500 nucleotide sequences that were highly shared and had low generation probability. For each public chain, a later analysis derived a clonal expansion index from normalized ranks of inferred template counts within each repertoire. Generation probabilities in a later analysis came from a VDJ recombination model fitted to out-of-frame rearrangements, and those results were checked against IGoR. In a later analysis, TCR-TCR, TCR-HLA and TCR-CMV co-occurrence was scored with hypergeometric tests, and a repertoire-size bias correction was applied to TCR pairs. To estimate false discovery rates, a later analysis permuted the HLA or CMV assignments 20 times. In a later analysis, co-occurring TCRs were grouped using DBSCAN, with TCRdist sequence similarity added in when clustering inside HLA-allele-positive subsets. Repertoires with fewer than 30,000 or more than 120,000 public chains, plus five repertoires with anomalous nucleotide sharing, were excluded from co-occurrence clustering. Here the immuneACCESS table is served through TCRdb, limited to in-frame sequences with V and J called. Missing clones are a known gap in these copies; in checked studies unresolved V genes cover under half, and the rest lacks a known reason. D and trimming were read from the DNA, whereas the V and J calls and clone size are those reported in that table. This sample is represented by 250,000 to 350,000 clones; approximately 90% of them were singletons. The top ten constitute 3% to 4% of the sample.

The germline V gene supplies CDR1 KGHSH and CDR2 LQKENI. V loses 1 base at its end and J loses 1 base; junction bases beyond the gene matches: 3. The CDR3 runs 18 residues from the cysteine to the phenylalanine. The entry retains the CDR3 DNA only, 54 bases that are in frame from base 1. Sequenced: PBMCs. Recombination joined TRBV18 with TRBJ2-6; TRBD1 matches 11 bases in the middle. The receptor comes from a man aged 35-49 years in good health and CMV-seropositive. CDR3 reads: CASSPLGQGASGANVLTF. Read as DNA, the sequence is TGTGCCAGCTCACCACTAGGACAGGGGGCTTCTGGGGCCAACGTCCTGACTTTC.